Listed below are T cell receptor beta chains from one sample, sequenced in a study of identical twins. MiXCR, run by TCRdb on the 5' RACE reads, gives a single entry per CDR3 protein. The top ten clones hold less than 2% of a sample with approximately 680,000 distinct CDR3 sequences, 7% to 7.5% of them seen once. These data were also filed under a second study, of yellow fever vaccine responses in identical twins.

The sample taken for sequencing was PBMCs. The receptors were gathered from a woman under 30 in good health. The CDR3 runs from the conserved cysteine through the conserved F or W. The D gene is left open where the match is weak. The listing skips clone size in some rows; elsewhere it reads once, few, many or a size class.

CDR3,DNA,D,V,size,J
CASSLGLAGVPPRDTQYF,TGTGCCAGCAGCTTGGGGCTAGCGGGGGTCCCCCCGCGCGATACGCAGTATTTT,TRBD2,TRBV7-2,few,TRBJ2-3
CASRRNRAEAFF,TGTGCCAGCAGACGAAACAGGGCTGAAGCTTTCTTT,-,TRBV27,-,TRBJ1-1
CASSEGGFYLNTEAFF,TGTGCCAGCAGCGAAGGGGGCTTTTATTTGAACACTGAAGCTTTCTTT,TRBD1,TRBV5-5,few,TRBJ1-1
CASSPKSGRPRNTGELFF,TGTGCCAGCAGTCCCAAAAGCGGGAGGCCCCGGAACACCGGGGAGCTGTTTTTT,TRBD2,TRBV12-3/TRBV12-4,-,TRBJ2-2
CASRPGTGSNTEAFF,TGTGCCAGCAGGCCTGGGACAGGGTCGAACACTGAAGCTTTCTTT,TRBD1,TRBV12-3/TRBV12-4,few,TRBJ1-1
CASSLGRGLLSPLHF,TGTGCCAGCAGTCTAGGTCGGGGCTTGTTGTCACCCCTCCACTTT,-,TRBV12-3/TRBV12-4,many,TRBJ1-6
CASSHGLGPYEQYF,TGTGCCAGCAGCCATGGACTAGGGCCCTACGAGCAGTACTTC,TRBD2,TRBV12-3/TRBV12-4,many,TRBJ2-7
CASSSSGLGTEAFF,TGTGCCAGCAGCTCTAGTGGACTGGGCACTGAAGCTTTCTTT,-,TRBV7-8,many,TRBJ1-1
CASSFLISVRSYNEQFF,TGTGCCAGCAGTTTCTTGATTAGCGTTCGCTCCTACAATGAGCAGTTCTTC,-,TRBV28,many,TRBJ2-1
CASSFEGAGANVLTF,TGTGCCAGCAGCTTCGAGGGAGCTGGGGCCAACGTCCTGACTTTC,-,TRBV7-3,-,TRBJ2-6